This is a list of T cell receptor beta chains from one sample in a study of T cell responses to AZD1222 COVID-19 vaccine. Generated by immunoSEQ multiplex PCR, the TCRdb table keeps only in-frame clones and is missing some. The sample shows 70,000 or so clones, around 90% of them seen only once. This sample comprised peripheral blood, obtained on day 0 of AZD1222 vaccination. Source of these receptors: an adult in good health. The conserved cysteine and the conserved F or W are not part of the CDR3 here. Each record gives: clone size, V gene, J gene, CDR3 protein. For some rows the clone size is stated as once, few or many, or as a class when expanded; others skip it.

NA,TRBV18,TRBJ2-1,ASSPGTQGNEQF
NA,TRBV30,TRBJ1-6,ACSLWTGDNSPLH
NA,TRBV5-4,TRBJ2-5,ASTPGFHQETQY
NA,TRBV10-3,TRBJ2-2,AIRYPDRGRDTGELF
few,TRBV7-3,TRBJ1-6,ASSLTAGYNSPLH
NA,TRBV6-5,TRBJ1-2,ASSPGHFGYT
NA,TRBV6-2/TRBV6-3,TRBJ1-1,ASSFRRVGFTEAF
NA,TRBV5-4,TRBJ2-5,ASSLKGEETQY
NA,TRBV7-2,TRBJ2-3,ASSLKTTSGGEVDTQY
NA,TRBV29-1,TRBJ2-4,SVEWGKNIQY
NA,TRBV19,TRBJ2-1,ASSIFWGTSGSNEQF
NA,TRBV5-1,TRBJ1-2,ASTAGTGGNGYT
NA,TRBV5-1,TRBJ2-5,ASSGGTSGETQY
NA,TRBV4-1,TRBJ1-2,ASSQAGNYGYT
NA,TRBV30,TRBJ2-5,AWSLGSQETQY
NA,TRBV7-3,TRBJ1-2,ASSLSGGSNYGYT
NA,TRBV20-1,TRBJ1-2,SALPGTGYT
NA,TRBV18,TRBJ2-1,ASSAEDEQF
NA,TRBV2,TRBJ1-4,ASTRGQGGGKLF
NA,TRBV27,TRBJ2-2,ASSYGLYNQVGELF
NA,TRBV4-3,TRBJ2-2,ASSQWGTDSGELF
few,TRBV6-5,TRBJ1-1,ASRSIGVNTEAF
NA,TRBV5-1,TRBJ2-2,ASSNQGAGELF
once,TRBV19,TRBJ1-1,ASSTRDTEAF
NA,TRBV27,TRBJ1-1,ASTPDGTGGVYMNTEAF
once,TRBV2,TRBJ1-1,ASRGRAYTEAF
NA,TRBV19,TRBJ1-5,ASSKGTGNGQPQH
few,TRBV5-5,TRBJ1-1,ASSFEYRAGGEAF
NA,TRBV12-3/TRBV12-4,TRBJ1-2,ASSSDYGYT
NA,TRBV5-1,TRBJ2-7,ASSFENEQY
NA,TRBV6-6,TRBJ1-2,ASSSEPYYGYT
NA,TRBV5-1,TRBJ1-5,ASSLEGGNQPQH
NA,TRBV5-8,TRBJ1-1,ASSRSTEAF
NA,TRBV19,TRBJ1-2,ASSIAGGYGYT
few,TRBV1,TRBJ1-5,TSSLAAGNNQPQH
NA,TRBV24-1,TRBJ2-1,ATSREGTGGNNEQF
NA,TRBV2,TRBJ1-5,ASREGFRGPQH
few,TRBV6-5,TRBJ2-1,ASSYFQGANEQF
NA,TRBV5-1,TRBJ2-3,ASSLFTNSGDTQY
NA,TRBV5-4,TRBJ2-6,ASIGQLHSGANVLT
once,TRBV6-5,TRBJ1-1,ASRPLRANLEAF
once,TRBV9,TRBJ2-1,ASSVATSGGDNEQF
NA,TRBV5-5,TRBJ1-3,ASRGGPPTGAGNTIY
NA,TRBV28,TRBJ2-1,ASRFGTSGGRGQF
NA,TRBV5-4,TRBJ2-6,ASKPELNSGANVLT
NA,TRBV3-1/TRBV3-2,TRBJ1-1,ASSHLTALNTEAF
NA,TRBV5-4,TRBJ1-1,ASSFEWGIPPMNTEAF
NA,TRBV2,TRBJ1-2,ASSWGGQGANYGYT
NA,TRBV30,TRBJ1-6,AWSRQGQGNSPLH
NA,TRBV5-1,TRBJ1-2,ASSLAPTGLTYGYT
NA,TRBV18,TRBJ2-7,ASSPLDRCTSYEQY
NA,TRBV7-6,TRBJ1-2,ASSLRPATNYGYT
NA,TRBV7-2,TRBJ1-1,ASSPRPAGPMNTEAF
NA,TRBV30,TRBJ1-1,AWNSGGGTEAF
once,TRBV5-6,TRBJ1-6,ASSILGASYNSPLH
NA,TRBV19,TRBJ2-7,ASSRGVSYEQY
once,TRBV7-2,TRBJ1-3,ASSALRTSGNTIY
NA,TRBV29-1,TRBJ2-1,SGQEGEQF
large,TRBV28,TRBJ1-1,ASSPRGAYTEAF
NA,TRBV3-1/TRBV3-2,TRBJ2-6,ASSLVSGANVLT